Included here is one T cell receptor (beta chain) sequence, with context. Researchers took RNA transcripts and amplified the TCR beta CDR3 regions from them. The primer set for the first-round RT-PCR of the TCR CDR3 was HTBI. TCRdb independently ran MiXCR on the multiplex PCR reads; one entry per CDR3 protein. The sample includes about 260,000 distinct CDR3 sequences, approximately 16% of them seen just once. This entry is derived from a study of T cells in Graves' hyperthyroidism and ophthalmopathy. Study-level information: Peripheral blood draws took place at initial diagnosis, ahead of any treatment.

V dropped 0 bases and J dropped 4 bases, with 15 bases sitting between them. The CDR3 runs 16 residues. CDR1 and CDR2 from the germline V gene are LGHNA and YSLEER. Sequences were obtained from blood. This sequence originates from a woman younger than 35 with Graves' ophthalmopathy. J is TRBJ2-5 and V is TRBV4-3, with TRBD1 as a possible D gene (6 bases). The CDR3: CASSQDWRTGPETQYF. The CDR3 DNA reads as TGCGCCAGCAGCCAAGATTGGCGTACAGGGCCAGAGACCCAGTACTTC.